Below are 13 T cell receptor beta chains sequenced from a single sample in a study of blood T cell repertoires in COVID-19. Repertoires were generated with immunoSEQ multiplex PCR, while TCRdb's copy carries only in-frame clones and drops some. The repertoire holds about 130,000 clones, with less than 90% as singletons. The sequenced material came from peripheral blood. The receptor source for this set is a woman aged 25 to 39 who had recovered from COVID-19.

The CDR3 here is CASSLDLNSPLHF. The CDR3 DNA follows: TGTGCCAGCAGCTTAGACTTGAATTCACCCCTCCACTTT. The J gene is TRBJ1-6, the V gene TRBV11-2; D is uncertain. V lost 0 bases to trimming and J lost 7 bases, with 4 bases between them. The CDR3 has 13 amino acids. CDR1 and CDR2 from the germline V gene are SGHAT and FQNNGV.

The chain joins TRBV2 to TRBJ1-1; 10 bases map to TRBD1. The length of the CDR3 is 15 residues. With V trimmed by 1 base and J by 4 bases, 3 bases remained unmatched. Germline CDR1 is SNHLY and CDR2 is FYNNEI. The CDR3 coding sequence is TGTGCCAGCAGTGAAGGGGGGACAGGGGTCACTGAAGCTTTCTTT. This encodes CASSEGGTGVTEAFF.

The chain couples TRBV9 to TRBJ1-1; D is possibly TRBD1 (6 bases). The CDR3 is 13 amino acids. The V end lost 4 bases, the J end lost 4 bases, and 11 bases lay between the germline ends. The V gene's germline CDR1 is SGDLS and CDR2 YYNGEE. The CDR3 nucleotides are TGTGCCAGCAGCTTTCAGGGGAGCACTGAAGCTTTCTTT. Amino acid sequence: CASSFQGSTEAFF.

This sequence joins TRBV5-1 and TRBJ1-2; D gene uncertain. V was pared by 1 base and J by 6 bases, with 13 bases between. In germline, CDR1 is SGHRS, CDR2 YFSETQ. This CDR3 is built from 14 residues. The CDR3 DNA reads TGCGCCAGCAGCTTGATATTAGGGAGTGATGGCTACACCTTC. Residues: CASSLILGSDGYTF.

The chain carries TRBV28 and TRBJ2-1, with 7 bases lining up with TRBD1. This CDR3 is built from 15 residues. V lost 5 bases to trimming and J lost 0 bases; unmatched junction nucleotides: 4. The germline V gene has CDR1 MDHEN and CDR2 SYDVKM. In DNA form, the CDR3 reads TGTGCCAGCAGTCTAAGGGACAGCTCCTACAATGAGCAGTTCTTC. Amino acid sequence: CASSLRDSSYNEQFF.

V gene TRBV10-3 combines with J gene TRBJ2-1, with 8 positions matching TRBD2. The length of the CDR3 is 18 residues. V gave up 4 bases and J gave up 0 bases; unmatched junction bases: 11. Per germline, CDR1 ENHRY and CDR2 SYGVKD. This chain's CDR3 is CAISAGGGFLSSYNEQFF. The CDR3 nucleotides are TGTGCCATCAGTGCCGGCGGGGGGTTTTTAAGCTCCTACAATGAGCAGTTCTTC.

This clone appeared a few times. The chain carries TRBV4-2 and TRBJ2-5, with TRBD2 matching over 8 bases. The CDR3 runs 17 residues. Germline V gene lookup returns CDR1 LGHNA and CDR2 YNFKEQ. Unmatched junction bases numbered 8, after V lost 0 bases and J lost 2 bases. Written as DNA, the CDR3 is TGTGCCAGCAGCCAAGAACTTAGCGGGGTTTTACAAGAGACCCAGTACTTC. As protein: CASSQELSGVLQETQYF.

V is TRBV5-1 and J is TRBJ1-1; D is unclear. The CDR3 length is 13 residues. The germline V gene encodes CDR1 SGHRS and CDR2 YFSETQ. Deletions cut 3 bases from V and 1 base from J, with 7 bases between. The CDR3 sequence: CASSSDTNTEAFF. For the CDR3, the DNA is TGCGCCAGCAGCTCCGACACGAACACTGAAGCTTTCTTT.

A word on this clone: The junction and the germline gene differ at one end; a read error may be behind it. The CDR3 DNA reads TGTGCTAGCAGTAACGGGACAGGGTCCTACAATGAGCAGTTCTTC. Its translation: CASSNGTGSYNEQFF. The V call is TRBV7-7, the J call TRBJ2-1; TRBD1 matches at 9 bases. Germline CDR1 SSHAT, CDR2 FNYEAQ (reference sequence). The CDR3 is made up of 15 amino acids.

This clone was seen many times. V usage is TRBV4-2 and J usage is TRBJ2-3, with 7 bases lining up with TRBD2. Germline lookup yields CDR1 LGHNA and CDR2 YNFKEQ. The V and J ends lost 4 bases and 2 bases, in that order; junction bases with no gene match: 6. This CDR3 spans 15 amino acids. CDR3 DNA: TGTGCCAGCAGCCCTAGTGCGGGGGACACAGATACGCAGTATTTT. It is translated as CASSPSAGDTDTQYF.

This clone was seen only a few times. This chain connects TRBV30 to TRBJ1-2; D is uncertain. This CDR3 comprises 14 residues. V was cut by 3 bases and J by 4 bases, with 15 bases left in between. Germline V gives CDR1 GTSNPN, CDR2 SVGIG (reference sequence). In DNA, the CDR3 is TGTGCCTGGAGCGTAACGACATCCGGCTATGGCTACACCTTC. It is translated as CAWSVTTSGYGYTF.

The V call is TRBV18, the J call TRBJ2-2; 11 bases match TRBD2. CDR1 is KGHSH, CDR2 LQKENI, per germline. V dropped 4 bases and J dropped 5; count of bases not matched to a gene: 9. The CDR3 contains 17 residues. Here the CDR3 reads CASSRPSGGSGTGELFF. CDR3 sequence (DNA): TGTGCCAGCTCACGCCCTAGCGGGGGGTCCGGAACCGGGGAGCTGTTTTTT.

J is TRBJ2-4 and V is TRBV20-1, with no clear D. With 3 bases removed from V and 7 bases from J, the gap between germline ends came to 16 bases. Germline CDR1 DFQATT, CDR2 SNEGSKA (reference sequence). CDR3 length: 14 residues. The CDR3 is CSASDSFKENIQYF. CDR3 nucleotides: TGCAGTGCTAGTGACTCATTCAAGGAGAACATTCAGTACTTC.